The rows below give T cell receptor beta chains drawn from one sample of a study of blood T cell repertoires in COVID-19. Libraries were prepared by immunoSEQ multiplex PCR; TCRdb keeps only in-frame clonotypes and omits some of them. This sample yields roughly 150,000 clones, of which about 87% are seen a single time; 5.5% to 7.5% belongs to the top ten. Sample: peripheral blood. The receptors here all came from a man older than 75 with acute or convalescent COVID-19. Both conserved end residues are part of each CDR3.

J gene	V gene	CDR3 protein
TRBJ2-5	TRBV7-9	CASSSPGGPGQGVETQYF
TRBJ2-7	TRBV9	CASSVSRESFHEQYF
TRBJ2-5	TRBV20-1	CSASSRETQYF
TRBJ2-5	TRBV12-3/TRBV12-4	CASNQQAQETQYF
TRBJ1-1	TRBV2	CASKQGYTEAFF
TRBJ2-3	TRBV28	CASRPGGPDTDTQYF
TRBJ2-5	TRBV24-1	CATSEGGAETQYF
TRBJ1-6	TRBV7-9	CASSLESSYNSPLHF
TRBJ1-6	TRBV6-1	CASSDLYISYNSPLHF
TRBJ1-3	TRBV5-1	CASSLDPGVSGNTIYF
TRBJ2-2	TRBV7-7	CASSLPTGRNTGELFF
TRBJ1-1	TRBV28	CASSGGTGGTEAFF
TRBJ2-7	TRBV6-5	CASSYSLAETYEQYF
TRBJ2-1	TRBV19	CASSIPGSNEQFF
TRBJ1-5	TRBV30	CAWSVGTQNQPQHF
TRBJ1-5	TRBV19	CASSISATGGGQPQHF
TRBJ2-7	TRBV6-1	CASSEQRGYEQYF
TRBJ1-2	TRBV24-1	CATSDLWQNYGYTF
TRBJ2-1	TRBV18	CASSQTGGGLNEQFF
TRBJ2-2	TRBV20-1	CSASSARGPTGELFF
TRBJ1-1	TRBV7-9	CASSYGGRNTEAFF
TRBJ1-6	TRBV28	CASSLREGTHSPLHF
TRBJ1-2	TRBV3-1/TRBV3-2	CASSQSGTGDGYTF
TRBJ2-2	TRBV7-2	CASSSPAELGTGELFF
TRBJ2-3	TRBV20-1	CSASRGGVQYF
TRBJ2-1	TRBV30	CAWSGTTRSSYNEQFF
TRBJ2-5	TRBV2	CASSLQGGETQYF
TRBJ1-4	TRBV6-1	CASSEDRGSKLFF
TRBJ2-1	TRBV5-6	CASSSPGRSPTSGSNEQFF
TRBJ2-7	TRBV7-2	CASSRTGVGMSYEQYF
TRBJ2-3	TRBV9	CASSITTGLLRDTQYF
TRBJ1-4	TRBV30	CAWDPTGRVEKLFF
TRBJ2-4	TRBV11-2	CASSLPLAKNIQYF
TRBJ2-4	TRBV21-1	CARMRTFESNKAKNIQYF
TRBJ2-5	TRBV6-1	CASSEAPWGGVETQYF
TRBJ1-5	TRBV2	CASSERTASQPQHF
TRBJ2-5	TRBV3-1/TRBV3-2	CASSQDRVETQYF
TRBJ1-2	TRBV19	CASATTGTHYGYTF
TRBJ1-1	TRBV30	CAWSVQIQGEAFF
TRBJ1-1	TRBV19	CASSKGQETLMNTEAFF